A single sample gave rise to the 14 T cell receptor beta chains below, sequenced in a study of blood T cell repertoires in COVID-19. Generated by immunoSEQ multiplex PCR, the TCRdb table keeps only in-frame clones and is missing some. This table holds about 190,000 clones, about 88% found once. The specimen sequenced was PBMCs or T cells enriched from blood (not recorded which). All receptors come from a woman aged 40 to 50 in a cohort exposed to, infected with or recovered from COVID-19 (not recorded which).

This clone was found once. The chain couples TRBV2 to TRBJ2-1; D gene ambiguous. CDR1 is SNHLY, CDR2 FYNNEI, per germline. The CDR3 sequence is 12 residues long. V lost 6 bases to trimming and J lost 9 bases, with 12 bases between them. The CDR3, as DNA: TGTGCCAGCAGCGTCCTTTACGGTGAGCAGTTCTTC. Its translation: CASSVLYGEQFF.

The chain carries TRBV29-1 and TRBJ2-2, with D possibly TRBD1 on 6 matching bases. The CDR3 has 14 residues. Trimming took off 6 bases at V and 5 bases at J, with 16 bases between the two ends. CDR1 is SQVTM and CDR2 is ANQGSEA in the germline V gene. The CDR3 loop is CSVWGLGGTGELFF. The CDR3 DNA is TGCAGCGTCTGGGGGCTAGGCGGGACCGGGGAGCTGTTTTTT.

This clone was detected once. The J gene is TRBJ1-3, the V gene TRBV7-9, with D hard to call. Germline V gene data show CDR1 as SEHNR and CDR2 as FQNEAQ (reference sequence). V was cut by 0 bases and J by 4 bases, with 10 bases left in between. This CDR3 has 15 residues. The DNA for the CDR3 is TGTGCCAGCAGCTTAGCGCGAGAATTGGGAAACACCATATATTTT. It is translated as CASSLARELGNTIYF. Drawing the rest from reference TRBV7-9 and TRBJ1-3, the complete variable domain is DTGVSQNPRHKITKRGQNVTFRCDPISEHNRLYWYRQTLGQGPEFLTYFQNEAQLEKSRLLSDRFSAERPKGSFSTLEIQRTEQGDSAMYLCASSLARELGNTIYFGEGSWLTVV.

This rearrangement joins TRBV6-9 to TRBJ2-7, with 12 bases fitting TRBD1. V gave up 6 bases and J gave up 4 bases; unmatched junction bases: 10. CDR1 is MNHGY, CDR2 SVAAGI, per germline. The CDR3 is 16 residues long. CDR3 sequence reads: CASRRPGQGADYEQYF. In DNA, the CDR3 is TGTGCCAGCAGACGCCCGGGACAGGGGGCGGATTACGAGCAGTACTTC.

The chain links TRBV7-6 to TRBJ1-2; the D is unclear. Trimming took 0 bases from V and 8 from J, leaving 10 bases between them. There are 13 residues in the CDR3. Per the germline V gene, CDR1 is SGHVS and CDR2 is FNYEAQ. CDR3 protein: CASSLAKGGGYTF. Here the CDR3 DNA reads TGTGCCAGCAGCTTAGCGAAGGGAGGAGGCTACACCTTC. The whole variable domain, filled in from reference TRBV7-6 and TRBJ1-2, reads GAGVSQSPRYKVTKRGQDVALRCDPISGHVSLYWYRQALGQGPEFLTYFNYEAQQDKSGLPNDRFSAERPEGSISTLTIQRTEQRDSAMYRCASSLAKGGGYTFGSGTRLTVV.

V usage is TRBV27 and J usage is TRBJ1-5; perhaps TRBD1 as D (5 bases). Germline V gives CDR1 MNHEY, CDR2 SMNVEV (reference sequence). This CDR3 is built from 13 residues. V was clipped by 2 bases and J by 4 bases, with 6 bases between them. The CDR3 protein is CASSLDSNQPQHF. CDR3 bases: TGTGCCAGCAGTTTAGACAGTAATCAGCCCCAGCATTTT.

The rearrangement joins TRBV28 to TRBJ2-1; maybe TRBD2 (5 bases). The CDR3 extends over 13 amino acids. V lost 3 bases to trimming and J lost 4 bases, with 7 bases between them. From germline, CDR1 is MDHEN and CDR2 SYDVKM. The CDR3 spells CASSLLAYNEQFF. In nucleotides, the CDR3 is TGTGCCAGCAGTTTGTTAGCGTACAATGAGCAGTTCTTC.

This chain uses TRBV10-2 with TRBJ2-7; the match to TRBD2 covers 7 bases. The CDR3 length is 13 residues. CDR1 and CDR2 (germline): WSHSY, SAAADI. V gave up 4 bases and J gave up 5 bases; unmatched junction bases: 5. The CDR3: CASSGAGRDEQYF. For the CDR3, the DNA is TGCGCCAGCAGTGGGGCAGGGAGGGACGAGCAGTACTTC.

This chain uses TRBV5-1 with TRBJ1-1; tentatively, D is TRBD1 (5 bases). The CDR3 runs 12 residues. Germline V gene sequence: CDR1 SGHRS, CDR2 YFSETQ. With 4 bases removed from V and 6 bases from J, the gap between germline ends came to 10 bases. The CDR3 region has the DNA TGCGCCAGCAGCGGGGGGAAGTCTGAAGCTTTCTTT. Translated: CASSGGKSEAFF. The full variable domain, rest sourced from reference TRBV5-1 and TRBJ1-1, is KAGVTQTPRYLIKTRGQQVTLSCSPISGHRSVSWYQQTPGQGLQFLFEYFSETQRNKGNFPGRFSGRQFSNSRSEMNVSTLELGDSALYLCASSGGKSEAFFGQGTRLTVV.

CDR3 sequence reads: CASSIGQGTEAFF. The CDR3 coding sequence is TGTGCCAGCAGTATCGGACAGGGGACTGAAGCTTTCTTT. The J gene is TRBJ1-1, the V gene TRBV27; 9 nucleotides align to TRBD1. Germline V CDR1 and CDR2: MNHEY, SMNVEV (reference sequence). After removal of 5 bases from V and 5 bases from J, the junction contained 3 bases not matched to a gene. The CDR3 has 13 residues.

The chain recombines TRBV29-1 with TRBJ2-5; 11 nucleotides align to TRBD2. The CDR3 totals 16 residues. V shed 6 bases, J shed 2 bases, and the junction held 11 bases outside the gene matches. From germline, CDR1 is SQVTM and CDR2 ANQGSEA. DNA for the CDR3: TGCAGCGTCCCCGGACTAGCGGGTCTACCTCAAGAGACCCAGTACTTC. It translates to CSVPGLAGLPQETQYF.

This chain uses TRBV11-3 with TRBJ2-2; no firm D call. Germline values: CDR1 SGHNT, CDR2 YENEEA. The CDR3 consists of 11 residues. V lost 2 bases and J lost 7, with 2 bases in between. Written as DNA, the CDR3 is TGTGCCAGCAGCTTACTCGGGGAGCTGTTTTTT. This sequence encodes CASSLLGELFF.

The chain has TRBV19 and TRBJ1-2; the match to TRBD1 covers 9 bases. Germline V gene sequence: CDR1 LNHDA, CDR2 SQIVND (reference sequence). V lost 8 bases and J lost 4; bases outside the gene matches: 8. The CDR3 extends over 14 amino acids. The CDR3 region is CASYQGQGFYGYTF. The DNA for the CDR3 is TGTGCCAGTTACCAGGGACAGGGATTCTATGGCTACACCTTC. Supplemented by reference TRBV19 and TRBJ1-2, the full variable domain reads DGGITQSPKYLFRKEGQNVTLSCEQNLNHDAMYWYRQDPGQGLRLIYYSQIVNDFQKGDIAEGYSVSREKKESFPLTVTSAQKNPTAFYLCASYQGQGFYGYTFGSGTRLTVV.

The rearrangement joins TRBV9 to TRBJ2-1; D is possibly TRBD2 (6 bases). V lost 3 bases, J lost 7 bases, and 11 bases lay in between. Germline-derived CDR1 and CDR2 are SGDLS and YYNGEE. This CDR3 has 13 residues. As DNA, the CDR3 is TGTGCCAGCAGCGGGAGGGAAGGGAATGAGCAGTTCTTC. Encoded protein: CASSGREGNEQFF.